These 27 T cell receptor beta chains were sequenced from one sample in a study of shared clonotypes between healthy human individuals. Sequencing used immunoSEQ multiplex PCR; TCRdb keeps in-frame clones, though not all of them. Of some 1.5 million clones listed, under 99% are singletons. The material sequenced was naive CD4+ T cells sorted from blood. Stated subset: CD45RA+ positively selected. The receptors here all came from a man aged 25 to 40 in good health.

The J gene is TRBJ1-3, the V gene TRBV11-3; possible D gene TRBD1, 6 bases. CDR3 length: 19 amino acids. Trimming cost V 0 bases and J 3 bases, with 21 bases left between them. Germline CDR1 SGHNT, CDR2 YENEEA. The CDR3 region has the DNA TGTGCCAGCAGCTTAGAAGAGAGGGACACAACCGACAGTGGAAACACCATATATTTT. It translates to CASSLEERDTTDSGNTIYF. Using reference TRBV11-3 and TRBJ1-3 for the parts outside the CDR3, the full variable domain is EAGVVQSPRYKIIEKKQPVAFWCNPISGHNTLYWYLQNLGQGPELLIRYENEEAVDDSQLPKDRFSAERLKGVDSTLKIQPAELGDSAVYLCASSLEERDTTDSGNTIYFGEGSWLTVV.

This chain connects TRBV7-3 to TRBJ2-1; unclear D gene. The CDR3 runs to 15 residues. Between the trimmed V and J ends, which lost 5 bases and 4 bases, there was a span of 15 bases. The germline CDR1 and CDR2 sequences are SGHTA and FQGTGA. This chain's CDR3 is CASSPQLVSYNEQFF. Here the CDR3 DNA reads TGTGCCAGCAGCCCTCAGTTAGTTTCGTACAATGAGCAGTTCTTC.

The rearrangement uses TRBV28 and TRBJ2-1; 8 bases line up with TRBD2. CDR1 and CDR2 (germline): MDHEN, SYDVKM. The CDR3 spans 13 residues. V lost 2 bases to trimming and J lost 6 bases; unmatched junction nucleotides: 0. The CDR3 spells CASSLAGGNEQFF. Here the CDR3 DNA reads TGTGCCAGCAGTTTAGCGGGAGGCAATGAGCAGTTCTTC.

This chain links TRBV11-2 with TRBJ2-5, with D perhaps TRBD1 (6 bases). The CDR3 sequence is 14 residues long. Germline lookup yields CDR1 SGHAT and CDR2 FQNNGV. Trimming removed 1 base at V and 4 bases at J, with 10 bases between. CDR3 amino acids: CASSLGGGLETQYF. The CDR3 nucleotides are TGTGCCAGCAGCTTAGGAGGGGGTTTAGAGACCCAGTACTTC.

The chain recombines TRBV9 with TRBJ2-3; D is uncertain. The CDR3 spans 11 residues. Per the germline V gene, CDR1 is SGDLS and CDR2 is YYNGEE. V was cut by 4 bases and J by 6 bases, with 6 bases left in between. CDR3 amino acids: CASSRKDTQYF. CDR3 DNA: TGTGCCAGCAGCAGGAAGGATACGCAGTATTTT.

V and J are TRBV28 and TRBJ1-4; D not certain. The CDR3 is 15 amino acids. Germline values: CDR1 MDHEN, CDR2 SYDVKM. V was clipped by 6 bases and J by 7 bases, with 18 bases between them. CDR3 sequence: CASSDHGRRGEKLFF. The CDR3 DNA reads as TGTGCCAGCAGCGACCACGGCCGAAGAGGTGAAAAACTGTTTTTT.

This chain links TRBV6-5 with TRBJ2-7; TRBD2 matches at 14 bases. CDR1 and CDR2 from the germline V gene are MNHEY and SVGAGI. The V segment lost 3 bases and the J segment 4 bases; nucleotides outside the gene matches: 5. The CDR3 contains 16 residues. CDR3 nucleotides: TGTGCCAGCAGTTATCCGGGACTAGCGGGAGTGTACGAGCAGTACTTC. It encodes CASSYPGLAGVYEQYF.

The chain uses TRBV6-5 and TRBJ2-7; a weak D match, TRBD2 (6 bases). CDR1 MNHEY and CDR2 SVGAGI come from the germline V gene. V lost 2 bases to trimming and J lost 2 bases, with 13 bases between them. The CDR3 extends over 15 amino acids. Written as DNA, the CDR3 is TGTGCCAGCAGTTACGCCGGGAGTGGCACCTACGAGCAGTACTTC. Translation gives CASSYAGSGTYEQYF.

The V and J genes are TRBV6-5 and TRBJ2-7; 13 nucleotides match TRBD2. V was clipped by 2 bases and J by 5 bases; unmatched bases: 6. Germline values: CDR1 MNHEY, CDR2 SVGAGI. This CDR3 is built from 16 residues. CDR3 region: CASSYVGLAGADEQYF. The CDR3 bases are TGTGCCAGCAGTTACGTAGGACTAGCGGGAGCCGACGAGCAGTACTTC.

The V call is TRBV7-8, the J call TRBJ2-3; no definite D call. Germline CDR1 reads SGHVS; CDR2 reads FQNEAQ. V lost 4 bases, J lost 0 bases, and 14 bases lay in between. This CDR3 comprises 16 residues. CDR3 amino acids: CASSSPDRPSTDTQYF. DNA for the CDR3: TGTGCCAGCAGCTCGCCGGACCGTCCTAGCACAGATACGCAGTATTTT.

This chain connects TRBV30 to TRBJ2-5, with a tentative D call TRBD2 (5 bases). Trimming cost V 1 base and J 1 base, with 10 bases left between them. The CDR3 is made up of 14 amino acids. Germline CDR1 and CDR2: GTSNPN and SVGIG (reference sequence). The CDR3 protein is CAWSGTTSQETQYF. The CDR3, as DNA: TGTGCCTGGAGTGGAACCACTAGCCAAGAGACCCAGTACTTC.

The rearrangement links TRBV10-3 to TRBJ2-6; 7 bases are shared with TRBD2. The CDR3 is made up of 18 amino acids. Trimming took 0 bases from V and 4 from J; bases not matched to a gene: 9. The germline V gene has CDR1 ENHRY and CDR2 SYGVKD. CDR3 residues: CAISESQLRGSGANVLTF. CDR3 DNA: TGTGCCATCAGTGAGTCGCAGCTGCGGGGGTCCGGGGCCAACGTCCTGACTTTC.

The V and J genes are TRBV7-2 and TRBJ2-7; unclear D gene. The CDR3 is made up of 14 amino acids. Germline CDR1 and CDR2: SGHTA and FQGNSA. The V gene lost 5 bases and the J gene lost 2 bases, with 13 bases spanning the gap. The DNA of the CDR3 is TGTGCCAGCAGCCCAAATCTGAGGACCTACGAGCAGTACTTC. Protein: CASSPNLRTYEQYF.

The CDR3 sequence: CASSLDVGVSDTQYF. As DNA, the CDR3 is TGCGCCAGCAGCTTGGACGTGGGGGTAAGCGATACGCAGTATTTT. The rearrangement joins TRBV5-1 to TRBJ2-3; D may match TRBD1 or TRBD2 (5 bases each). Trimming removed 0 bases from V and 6 bases from J, with 14 bases in between. The CDR3 is 15 residues long. The germline CDR1 and CDR2 sequences are SGHRS and YFSETQ.

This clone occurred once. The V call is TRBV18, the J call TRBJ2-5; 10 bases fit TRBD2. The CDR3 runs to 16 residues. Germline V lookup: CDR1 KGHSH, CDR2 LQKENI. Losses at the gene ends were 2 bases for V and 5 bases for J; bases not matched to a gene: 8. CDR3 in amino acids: CASSPTPLAGVETQYF. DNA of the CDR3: TGTGCCAGCTCACCAACCCCCCTAGCGGGAGTGGAGACCCAGTACTTC.

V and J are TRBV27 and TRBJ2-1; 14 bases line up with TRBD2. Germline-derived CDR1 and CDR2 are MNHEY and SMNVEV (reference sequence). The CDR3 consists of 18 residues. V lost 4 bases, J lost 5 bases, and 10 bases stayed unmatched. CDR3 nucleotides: TGTGCCAGCAGTTCTAGAGGACTAGCGGGAGGAACACACAATGAGCAGTTCTTC. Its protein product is CASSSRGLAGGTHNEQFF.

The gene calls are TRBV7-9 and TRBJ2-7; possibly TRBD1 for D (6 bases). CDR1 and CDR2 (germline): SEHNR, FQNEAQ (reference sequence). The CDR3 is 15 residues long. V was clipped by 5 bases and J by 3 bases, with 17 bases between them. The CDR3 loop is CASSASTGWYYEQYF. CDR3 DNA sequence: TGTGCCAGCAGCGCTTCGACAGGATGGTACTACGAGCAGTACTTC.

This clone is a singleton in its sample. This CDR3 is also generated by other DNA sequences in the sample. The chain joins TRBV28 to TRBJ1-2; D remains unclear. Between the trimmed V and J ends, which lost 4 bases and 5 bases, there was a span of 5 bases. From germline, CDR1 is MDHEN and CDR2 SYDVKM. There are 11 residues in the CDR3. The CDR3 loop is CASSSIYGYTF. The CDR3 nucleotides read TGTGCCAGCAGTTCCATTTATGGCTACACCTTC.

Here the CDR3 DNA reads TGTGCCAGCAGTGGCCCGGGACTAGCTTTACACAATGAGCAGTTCTTC. Residues: CASSGPGLALHNEQFF. This rearrangement joins TRBV27 to TRBJ2-1; TRBD2 agrees at 9 bases. The junction had 10 bases not matched to a gene; V was cut back by 5 bases and J by 5 bases. Per the germline V gene, CDR1 is MNHEY and CDR2 is SMNVEV (reference sequence). The CDR3 is made up of 16 amino acids.

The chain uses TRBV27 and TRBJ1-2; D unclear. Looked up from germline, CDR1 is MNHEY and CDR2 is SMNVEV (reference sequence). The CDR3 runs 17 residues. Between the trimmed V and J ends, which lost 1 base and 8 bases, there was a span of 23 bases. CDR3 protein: CASSLLRKAGRPGGYTF. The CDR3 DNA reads TGTGCCAGCAGTTTATTAAGAAAGGCAGGCCGGCCGGGGGGCTACACCTTC.

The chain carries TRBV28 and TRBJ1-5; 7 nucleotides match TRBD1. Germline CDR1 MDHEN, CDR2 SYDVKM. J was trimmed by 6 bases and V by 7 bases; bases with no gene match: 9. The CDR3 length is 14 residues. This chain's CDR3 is CASILTGAGQPQHF. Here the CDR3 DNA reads TGTGCCAGCATTCTAACAGGGGCAGGTCAGCCCCAGCATTTT.

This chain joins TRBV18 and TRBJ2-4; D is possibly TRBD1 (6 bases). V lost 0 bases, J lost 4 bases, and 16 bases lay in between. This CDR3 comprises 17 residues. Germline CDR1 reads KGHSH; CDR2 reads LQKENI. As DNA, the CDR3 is TGTGCCAGCTCACCACCGATTTTGGAGGACAGAAAAAACATTCAGTACTTC. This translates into CASSPPILEDRKNIQYF. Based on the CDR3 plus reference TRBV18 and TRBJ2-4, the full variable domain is NAGVMQNPRHLVRRRGQEARLRCSPMKGHSHVYWYRQLPEEGLKFMVYLQKENIIDESGMPKERFSAEFPKEGPSILRIQQVVRGDSAAYFCASSPPILEDRKNIQYFGAGTRLSVL.

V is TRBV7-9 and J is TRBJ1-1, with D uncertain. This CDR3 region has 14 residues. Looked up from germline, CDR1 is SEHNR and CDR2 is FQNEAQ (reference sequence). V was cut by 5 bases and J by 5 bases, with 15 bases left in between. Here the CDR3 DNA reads TGTGCCAGCAGCCCACGGGGATCGTGGACTGAAGCTTTCTTT. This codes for CASSPRGSWTEAFF. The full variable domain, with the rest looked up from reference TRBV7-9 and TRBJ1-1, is DTGVSQNPRHKITKRGQNVTFRCDPISEHNRLYWYRQTLGQGPEFLTYFQNEAQLEKSRLLSDRFSAERPKGSFSTLEIQRTEQGDSAMYLCASSPRGSWTEAFFGQGTRLTVV.

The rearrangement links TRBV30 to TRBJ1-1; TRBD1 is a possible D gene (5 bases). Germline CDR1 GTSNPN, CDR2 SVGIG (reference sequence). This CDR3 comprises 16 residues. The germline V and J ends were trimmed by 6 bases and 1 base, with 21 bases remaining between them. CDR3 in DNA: TGTGCCTGTTTTGGGGGTGCTTTACCGTGGAACACTGAAGCTTTCTTT. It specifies CACFGGALPWNTEAFF.

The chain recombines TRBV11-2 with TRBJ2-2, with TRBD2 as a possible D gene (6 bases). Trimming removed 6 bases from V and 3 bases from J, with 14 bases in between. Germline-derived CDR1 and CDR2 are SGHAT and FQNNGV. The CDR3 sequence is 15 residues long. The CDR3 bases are TGTGCCAGCAGATTTCTCTGGAGGGACACCGGGGAGCTGTTTTTT. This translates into CASRFLWRDTGELFF.

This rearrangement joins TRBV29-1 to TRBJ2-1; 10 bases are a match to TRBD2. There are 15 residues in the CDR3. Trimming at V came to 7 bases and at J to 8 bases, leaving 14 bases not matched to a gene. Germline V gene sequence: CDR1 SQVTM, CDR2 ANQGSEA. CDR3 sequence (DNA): TGCAGCGGCATGAGGGAACTAGCGGGAAGCGATGAGCAGTTCTTC. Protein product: CSGMRELAGSDEQFF.

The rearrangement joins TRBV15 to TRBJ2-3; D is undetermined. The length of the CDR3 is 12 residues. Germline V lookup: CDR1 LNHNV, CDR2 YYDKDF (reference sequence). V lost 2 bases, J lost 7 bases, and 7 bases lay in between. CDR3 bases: TGTGCCACCAGCAGACCTCCGAATACGCAGTATTTT. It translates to CATSRPPNTQYF. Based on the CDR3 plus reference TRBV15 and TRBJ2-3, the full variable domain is DAMVIQNPRYQVTQFGKPVTLSCSQTLNHNVMYWYQQKSSQAPKLLFHYYDKDFNNEADTPDNFQSRRPNTSFCFLDIRSPGLGDTAMYLCATSRPPNTQYFGPGTRLTVL.